These T cell receptor beta chains were read from a single sample in a study of blood T cell repertoires in COVID-19. The protocol was immunoSEQ multiplex PCR, while the TCRdb copy is restricted to in-frame clones and leaves out a portion. The data hold about 150,000 clones, with 84% observed a single time. The sequenced sample was peripheral blood. These receptors all stem from a man aged 65-85 years with acute or convalescent COVID-19. Each CDR3 is given with its conserved first and last residue. Each record gives: CDR3 length, J gene, V gene, D gene, clone size, CDR3 protein, CDR3 DNA. D genes are given only for firm matches. Not every row has a clone size; where given, it reads once, few, many or a size class.

CDR3 length: 14; J gene: TRBJ1-2; V gene: TRBV28; D gene: TRBD1; clone size: NA; CDR3 protein: CASRRQGAGYGYTF; CDR3 DNA: TGTGCCAGCAGGAGACAGGGGGCCGGGTATGGCTACACCTTC
CDR3 length: 13; J gene: TRBJ1-5; V gene: TRBV4-1; D gene: NA; clone size: NA; CDR3 protein: CASSQDEEEAQHF; CDR3 DNA: TGCGCCAGCAGCCAAGATGAGGAGGAGGCCCAGCATTTT
CDR3 length: 15; J gene: TRBJ2-7; V gene: TRBV28; D gene: TRBD2; clone size: few; CDR3 protein: CASSPTSGGVYEQYF; CDR3 DNA: TGTGCCAGCAGTCCAACTAGCGGGGGGGTATACGAGCAGTACTTC
CDR3 length: 16; J gene: TRBJ2-1; V gene: TRBV27; D gene: TRBD2; clone size: NA; CDR3 protein: CASSSFLAGAYNEQFF; CDR3 DNA: TGTGCCAGCAGTTCGTTTCTAGCGGGGGCCTACAATGAGCAGTTCTTC
CDR3 length: 14; J gene: TRBJ1-5; V gene: TRBV6-6; D gene: NA; clone size: NA; CDR3 protein: CASSHPGVNQPQHF; CDR3 DNA: TGTGCCAGCAGCCACCCAGGGGTTAATCAGCCCCAGCATTTT
CDR3 length: 17; J gene: TRBJ2-7; V gene: TRBV28; D gene: TRBD2; clone size: NA; CDR3 protein: CASSSGTRILAGAEQYF; CDR3 DNA: TGTGCCAGCAGTTCCGGGACTAGGATCCTAGCTGGTGCCGAGCAGTACTTC
CDR3 length: 12; J gene: TRBJ2-3; V gene: TRBV30; D gene: NA; clone size: NA; CDR3 protein: CAWRGASRSQYF; CDR3 DNA: TGTGCCTGGAGGGGGGCCTCGAGATCGCAGTATTTT
CDR3 length: 16; J gene: TRBJ2-3; V gene: TRBV7-3; D gene: TRBD1; clone size: few; CDR3 protein: CASSLNPRGIGDTQYF; CDR3 DNA: TGTGCCAGCAGTTTAAACCCCAGGGGGATAGGGGATACGCAGTATTTT
CDR3 length: 13; J gene: TRBJ1-2; V gene: TRBV2; D gene: TRBD1; clone size: once; CDR3 protein: CASSADRDYGYTF; CDR3 DNA: TGTGCCAGCAGTGCCGACAGGGACTATGGCTACACCTTC
CDR3 length: 19; J gene: TRBJ1-3; V gene: TRBV7-9; D gene: NA; clone size: NA; CDR3 protein: CASSLPNFLSDSGGNTIYF; CDR3 DNA: TGTGCCAGCAGCTTACCCAACTTCCTATCTGACAGTGGAGGAAACACCATATATTTT
CDR3 length: 12; J gene: TRBJ2-1; V gene: TRBV6-6; D gene: TRBD2; clone size: NA; CDR3 protein: CASSSGGIWQFF; CDR3 DNA: TGTGCCAGCAGTTCGGGGGGGATCTGGCAGTTCTTC
CDR3 length: 16; J gene: TRBJ2-3; V gene: TRBV5-1; D gene: TRBD2; clone size: NA; CDR3 protein: CASSVSGREGADTQYF; CDR3 DNA: TGCGCCAGCAGCGTTAGCGGGAGGGAGGGCGCAGATACGCAGTATTTT
CDR3 length: 14; J gene: TRBJ2-1; V gene: TRBV7-9; D gene: TRBD2; clone size: NA; CDR3 protein: CASNPTSGGSQQFF; CDR3 DNA: TGTGCCAGCAACCCCACTAGCGGGGGTAGTCAGCAGTTCTTC
CDR3 length: 12; J gene: TRBJ2-5; V gene: TRBV20-1; D gene: NA; clone size: NA; CDR3 protein: CSASPEQETQYF; CDR3 DNA: TGCAGTGCTAGTCCAGAACAAGAGACCCAGTACTTC
CDR3 length: 18; J gene: TRBJ1-6; V gene: TRBV21-1; D gene: NA; clone size: few; CDR3 protein: CASSKRGWVRVYNSPLHF; CDR3 DNA: TGTGCCAGCAGCAAACGAGGCTGGGTTCGGGTGTATAATTCACCCCTCCACTTT
CDR3 length: 13; J gene: TRBJ1-6; V gene: TRBV7-9; D gene: NA; clone size: NA; CDR3 protein: CASSLPGYSPLHF; CDR3 DNA: TGTGCCAGCAGCTTACCAGGTTATTCACCCCTCCACTTT
CDR3 length: 14; J gene: TRBJ2-1; V gene: TRBV7-6; D gene: TRBD1; clone size: NA; CDR3 protein: CASSPGQGRNEQFF; CDR3 DNA: TGTGCCAGCAGCCCGGGACAGGGAAGGAATGAGCAGTTCTTC
CDR3 length: 16; J gene: TRBJ2-2; V gene: TRBV5-4; D gene: TRBD2; clone size: NA; CDR3 protein: CASSPGLALGTGELFF; CDR3 DNA: TGTGCCAGCAGCCCGGGACTAGCCCTGGGGACCGGGGAGCTGTTTTTT
CDR3 length: 14; J gene: TRBJ1-4; V gene: TRBV6-5; D gene: NA; clone size: NA; CDR3 protein: CASSYGQGGEKLFF; CDR3 DNA: TGTGCCAGCAGTTACGGGCAGGGAGGTGAAAAACTGTTTTTT
CDR3 length: 12; J gene: TRBJ1-1; V gene: TRBV7-9; D gene: NA; clone size: NA; CDR3 protein: CASSLGQNLAFF; CDR3 DNA: TGTGCCAGCAGCTTAGGACAGAACTTAGCTTTCTTT
CDR3 length: 14; J gene: TRBJ1-1; V gene: TRBV3-1/TRBV3-2; D gene: NA; clone size: NA; CDR3 protein: CASSQDLGGTEAFF; CDR3 DNA: TGTGCCAGCAGCCAAGACTTGGGGGGAACTGAAGCTTTCTTT
CDR3 length: 13; J gene: TRBJ2-1; V gene: TRBV9; D gene: TRBD2; clone size: NA; CDR3 protein: CASSATSYHEQFF; CDR3 DNA: TGTGCCAGCAGCGCGACTAGCTACCATGAGCAGTTCTTC
CDR3 length: 16; J gene: TRBJ1-5; V gene: TRBV19; D gene: NA; clone size: NA; CDR3 protein: CASSIDLRGGNQPQHF; CDR3 DNA: TGTGCCAGTAGTATAGATCTCAGGGGAGGCAATCAGCCCCAGCATTTT
CDR3 length: 13; J gene: TRBJ2-6; V gene: TRBV11-3; D gene: NA; clone size: NA; CDR3 protein: CASSEDSANVLTF; CDR3 DNA: TGTGCCAGCAGCGAGGACAGCGCAAACGTCCTGACTTTC
CDR3 length: 18; J gene: TRBJ2-3; V gene: TRBV24-1; D gene: TRBD2; clone size: NA; CDR3 protein: CATSDSGLALSEVYTQYF; CDR3 DNA: TGTGCCACCAGTGACTCAGGACTAGCCCTCAGCGAGGTGTATACGCAGTATTTT
CDR3 length: 15; J gene: TRBJ2-7; V gene: TRBV7-2; D gene: TRBD1; clone size: few; CDR3 protein: CASSLGLGQVGEQYF; CDR3 DNA: TGTGCCAGCAGCTTAGGCCTCGGACAGGTGGGGGAGCAGTACTTC
CDR3 length: 14; J gene: TRBJ1-4; V gene: TRBV6-6; D gene: NA; clone size: once; CDR3 protein: CASSLAGGTEKLFF; CDR3 DNA: TGTGCCAGCAGCCTCGCGGGGGGCACTGAAAAACTGTTTTTT
CDR3 length: 15; J gene: TRBJ1-2; V gene: TRBV3-1/TRBV3-2; D gene: NA; clone size: NA; CDR3 protein: CASSQGLVRSYGYTF; CDR3 DNA: TGTGCCAGCAGCCAAGGTCTAGTCAGATCCTATGGCTACACCTTC
CDR3 length: 15; J gene: TRBJ2-7; V gene: TRBV3-1/TRBV3-2; D gene: TRBD2; clone size: many; CDR3 protein: CASSYGTSASYEQYF; CDR3 DNA: TGTGCCAGCAGCTACGGGACTAGCGCCTCCTACGAGCAGTACTTC
CDR3 length: 18; J gene: TRBJ1-5; V gene: TRBV4-2; D gene: TRBD1; clone size: NA; CDR3 protein: CASSQDPQGRWGNQPQHF; CDR3 DNA: TGTGCCAGCAGCCAAGATCCACAGGGGCGGTGGGGCAATCAGCCCCAGCATTTT
CDR3 length: 14; J gene: TRBJ1-5; V gene: TRBV6-5; D gene: NA; clone size: NA; CDR3 protein: CASSYSPVNQPQHF; CDR3 DNA: TGTGCCAGCAGTTACTCGCCGGTAAATCAGCCCCAGCATTTT
CDR3 length: 13; J gene: TRBJ1-1; V gene: TRBV7-6; D gene: NA; clone size: NA; CDR3 protein: CASSPVLNTEAFF; CDR3 DNA: TGTGCCAGCAGTCCGGTTTTGAACACTGAAGCTTTCTTT
CDR3 length: 15; J gene: TRBJ2-1; V gene: TRBV11-1; D gene: NA; clone size: NA; CDR3 protein: CASSLAGGAESEQFF; CDR3 DNA: TGTGCCAGCAGCTTAGCGGGCGGGGCCGAATCCGAGCAGTTCTTC
CDR3 length: 14; J gene: TRBJ1-5; V gene: TRBV3-1/TRBV3-2; D gene: NA; clone size: NA; CDR3 protein: CASSQAREVQPQHF; CDR3 DNA: TGTGCCAGCAGCCAAGCCAGGGAAGTGCAGCCCCAGCATTTT
CDR3 length: 18; J gene: TRBJ1-5; V gene: TRBV19; D gene: TRBD1; clone size: NA; CDR3 protein: CASTDTGTGLFSNQPQHF; CDR3 DNA: TGTGCCAGTACCGACACCGGGACAGGGTTGTTTAGCAATCAGCCCCAGCATTTT
CDR3 length: 12; J gene: TRBJ1-2; V gene: TRBV2; D gene: NA; clone size: NA; CDR3 protein: CASSEGGYGYTF; CDR3 DNA: TGTGCCAGCAGTGAGGGGGGTTATGGCTACACCTTC
CDR3 length: 14; J gene: TRBJ2-3; V gene: TRBV19; D gene: NA; clone size: NA; CDR3 protein: CASSRGGDTDTQYF; CDR3 DNA: TGTGCCAGTAGCCGCGGAGGTGACACAGATACGCAGTATTTT
CDR3 length: 14; J gene: TRBJ2-5; V gene: TRBV3-1/TRBV3-2; D gene: NA; clone size: once; CDR3 protein: CASSQEAGQETQYF; CDR3 DNA: TGTGCCAGCAGCCAAGAGGCGGGTCAAGAGACCCAGTACTTC
CDR3 length: 15; J gene: TRBJ2-7; V gene: TRBV7-9; D gene: NA; clone size: NA; CDR3 protein: CASSLAGASAYEQYF; CDR3 DNA: TGTGCCAGCAGCTTAGCGGGGGCCTCGGCCTACGAGCAGTACTTC
CDR3 length: 16; J gene: TRBJ1-4; V gene: TRBV9; D gene: NA; clone size: NA; CDR3 protein: CASSVGGGRQQEKLFF; CDR3 DNA: TGTGCCAGCAGCGTAGGGGGGGGCAGGCAGCAAGAAAAACTGTTTTTT
CDR3 length: 16; J gene: TRBJ1-3; V gene: TRBV7-3; D gene: NA; clone size: NA; CDR3 protein: CASSLTGGGSGNTIYF; CDR3 DNA: TGTGCCAGCAGCTTAACGGGCGGGGGCTCTGGAAACACCATATATTTT
CDR3 length: 15; J gene: TRBJ1-4; V gene: TRBV5-1; D gene: TRBD1; clone size: NA; CDR3 protein: CASSLGDRTNEKLFF; CDR3 DNA: TGCGCCAGCAGCTTGGGGGACAGAACGAATGAAAAACTGTTTTTT
CDR3 length: 16; J gene: TRBJ2-3; V gene: TRBV11-2; D gene: NA; clone size: NA; CDR3 protein: CASSSQARGNTDTQYF; CDR3 DNA: TGTGCCAGCAGCTCCCAAGCAAGGGGTAACACAGATACGCAGTATTTT
CDR3 length: 18; J gene: TRBJ1-3; V gene: TRBV19; D gene: TRBD1; clone size: once; CDR3 protein: CASSQWDSFRRIANTIYF; CDR3 DNA: TGTGCCAGTAGCCAATGGGACAGTTTTAGGAGGATTGCGAACACCATATATTTT
CDR3 length: 18; J gene: TRBJ2-5; V gene: TRBV28; D gene: TRBD2; clone size: NA; CDR3 protein: CASSLPNPTLAEQETQYF; CDR3 DNA: TGTGCCAGCAGCCTCCCCAACCCAACCCTAGCGGAACAAGAGACCCAGTACTTC
CDR3 length: 17; J gene: TRBJ1-6; V gene: TRBV4-1; D gene: TRBD1; clone size: once; CDR3 protein: CASSHIKRTGGGSPLHF; CDR3 DNA: TGCGCCAGCAGCCATATCAAAAGGACAGGGGGGGGTTCACCCCTCCACTTT
CDR3 length: 15; J gene: TRBJ2-1; V gene: TRBV7-9; D gene: NA; clone size: once; CDR3 protein: CASSLARPGESEQFF; CDR3 DNA: TGTGCCAGCAGCTTAGCCCGCCCCGGGGAGAGTGAGCAGTTCTTC
CDR3 length: 14; J gene: TRBJ1-4; V gene: TRBV6-5; D gene: NA; clone size: NA; CDR3 protein: CASSYRAGGEKLFF; CDR3 DNA: TGTGCCAGCAGTTACAGGGCCGGCGGGGAAAAACTGTTTTTT
CDR3 length: 17; J gene: TRBJ2-7; V gene: TRBV7-8; D gene: NA; clone size: NA; CDR3 protein: CASSLASDGPLSAGQYF; CDR3 DNA: TGTGCCAGCAGCTTAGCGTCGGACGGGCCCCTCTCGGCGGGGCAGTACTTC
CDR3 length: 13; J gene: TRBJ1-1; V gene: TRBV10-1; D gene: NA; clone size: NA; CDR3 protein: CASSSGDGAEAFF; CDR3 DNA: TGCGCCAGCAGCTCGGGAGACGGGGCTGAAGCTTTCTTT
CDR3 length: 18; J gene: TRBJ2-3; V gene: TRBV28; D gene: TRBD2; clone size: few; CDR3 protein: CASSLLGASGGHTDTQYF; CDR3 DNA: TGTGCCAGCAGTTTATTAGGGGCTAGCGGGGGTCACACAGATACGCAGTATTTT
CDR3 length: 14; J gene: TRBJ2-7; V gene: TRBV3-1/TRBV3-2; D gene: TRBD2; clone size: once; CDR3 protein: CASSQSAGAYEQYF; CDR3 DNA: TGTGCCAGCAGCCAATCAGCGGGGGCCTACGAGCAGTACTTC
CDR3 length: 16; J gene: TRBJ2-2; V gene: TRBV3-1/TRBV3-2; D gene: TRBD1; clone size: NA; CDR3 protein: CASSQGAGGRTGELFF; CDR3 DNA: TGTGCCAGCAGCCAAGGTGCAGGGGGTAGGACCGGGGAGCTGTTTTTT
CDR3 length: 17; J gene: TRBJ1-1; V gene: TRBV18; D gene: NA; clone size: NA; CDR3 protein: CASSPSSPAGALPEAFF; CDR3 DNA: TGTGCCAGCTCACCAAGCTCGCCCGCAGGGGCCCTTCCTGAAGCTTTCTTT
CDR3 length: 15; J gene: TRBJ1-5; V gene: TRBV19; D gene: TRBD1; clone size: NA; CDR3 protein: CASSIAGTGNQPQHF; CDR3 DNA: TGTGCCAGTAGTATTGCCGGGACAGGAAATCAGCCCCAGCATTTT
CDR3 length: 15; J gene: TRBJ2-5; V gene: TRBV10-3; D gene: TRBD1; clone size: NA; CDR3 protein: CAISQGQAEQETQYF; CDR3 DNA: TGTGCCATCAGTCAAGGACAGGCGGAACAAGAGACCCAGTACTTC
CDR3 length: 15; J gene: TRBJ1-2; V gene: TRBV9; D gene: NA; clone size: NA; CDR3 protein: CASSVNSGVSYGYTF; CDR3 DNA: TGTGCCAGCAGCGTGAACTCAGGGGTTAGCTATGGCTACACCTTC
CDR3 length: 15; J gene: TRBJ1-6; V gene: TRBV6-5; D gene: NA; clone size: NA; CDR3 protein: CASSQNRQYNSPLHF; CDR3 DNA: TGTGCCAGCAGCCAAAACAGGCAGTATAATTCACCCCTCCACTTT